Below are 27 T cell receptor beta chains sequenced from a single sample in a study of T-cell reconstitution after alpha-beta-depleted transplantation in children. For TCRbeta, the library was prepared with unique molecular identifiers. TCRdb itself ran the PCR reads through MiXCR, one entry per CDR3 protein. The sample has about 240,000 distinct CDR3 sequences; about a quarter are singletons. This sample comprised PBMCs, obtained before TCRalphabeta/CD19-depleted stem cell transplant. The receptor source for this set is a girl aged 2 to 10 with Fanconi anemia, due to receive a stem cell transplant.

The rearrangement links TRBV5-1 to TRBJ2-1; D may be TRBD2 (5 bases). V shed 0 bases and J shed 9 bases, with 10 bases lying between them. The CDR3 has 13 residues. CDR1 and CDR2 from the germline V gene are SGHRS and YFSETQ. CDR3: CASSLAGLFEQFF. CDR3 nucleotide sequence: TGCGCCAGCAGCTTGGCGGGATTGTTTGAGCAGTTCTTC.

The sample holds many counts of this clonotype. The chain carries TRBV6-5 and TRBJ2-7; D is uncertain. Germline loops: CDR1 MNHEY, CDR2 SVGAGI. This CDR3 spans 12 amino acids. Trimming left V 6 bases short and J 1 base short, with 7 bases between. The CDR3 DNA reads as TGTGCCAGCAGCCCGTCGTCCTACGAGCAGTACTTC. Its translation is CASSPSSYEQYF.

This clonotype came up many times. The chain links TRBV20-1 to TRBJ1-1; D might be TRBD1 (6 bases). In germline, CDR1 is DFQATT, CDR2 SNEGSKA (reference sequence). V shed 0 bases and J shed 4 bases, with 15 bases lying between them. CDR3 size: 15 residues. The CDR3 sequence is CSARDASTGSTEAFF. CDR3 nucleotide sequence: TGCAGTGCTAGAGACGCTTCGACAGGCAGCACTGAAGCTTTCTTT.

This clonotype was picked up a small number of times. The chain recombines TRBV7-2 with TRBJ2-1; D is uncertain. V was clipped by 5 bases and J by 4 bases, with 15 bases between them. CDR1 and CDR2 from the germline V gene are SGHTA and FQGNSA. This CDR3 has 15 amino acids. The CDR3 bases are TGTGCCAGCAGCAGGATCTCCCCACTTTACAATGAGCAGTTCTTC. This translates into CASSRISPLYNEQFF.

The chain has TRBV4-1 and TRBJ2-7; 12 nucleotides match TRBD2. The length of the CDR3 is 16 residues. V was clipped by 0 bases and J by 2 bases; unmatched bases: 2. Per germline, CDR1 MGHRA and CDR2 YSYEKL. The CDR3 reads CASSQDWTSGAYEQYF. The CDR3 DNA reads as TGCGCCAGCAGCCAAGATTGGACTAGCGGGGCCTACGAGCAGTACTTC.

This clonotype was found many times. The chain is built from TRBV29-1 and TRBJ2-7, with TRBD2 matching 7 bases. This CDR3 has 15 amino acids. Germline V CDR1 and CDR2: SQVTM, ANQGSEA. The V and J ends lost 1 base and 5 bases, in that order; junction bases with no gene match: 11. The CDR3 here is CSVEGTTRERHEQYF. The CDR3 DNA is TGCAGCGTTGAAGGCACAACGCGGGAGAGGCACGAGCAGTACTTC.

This clonotype has only a few counts. V is TRBV9 and J is TRBJ2-5; 8 nucleotides align to TRBD2. CDR1 is SGDLS, CDR2 YYNGEE, per germline. This CDR3 has 13 amino acids. V shed 2 bases, J shed 5 bases, and the junction held 2 bases outside the gene matches. In DNA, the CDR3 is TGTGCCAGCAGCGTGGGACTAGAGGAGACCCAGTACTTC. Translated, it gives CASSVGLEETQYF.

This clonotype was detected ten times or more. The chain couples TRBV12-5 to TRBJ2-2, with D unclear. This CDR3 comprises 16 residues. Trimming took off 1 base at V and 1 base at J, with 10 bases between the two ends. The germline CDR1 and CDR2 sequences are LGHNT and FRNRAP. The DNA for the CDR3 is TGTGCTAGTGGTTTGGACCTCGCGGTGAACACCGGGGAGCTGTTTTTT. Encoded protein: CASGLDLAVNTGELFF.

Note on this clonotype: A single base separates this from a much larger clone, so it may be a read error. It is likely a read error, because the conserved phenylalanine at the end of the CDR3 is missing. The chain links TRBV6-1 to TRBJ2-7, with D unclear. This CDR3 has 11 residues. V was cut by 2 bases and J by 4 bases, with 3 bases left in between. Germline CDR1 reads MNHNS; CDR2 reads SASEGT. CDR3 sequence: CASSEFYEQYL. In DNA, the CDR3 is TGTGCCAGCAGTGAATTTTACGAGCAGTACTTA.

The chain links TRBV9 to TRBJ2-7, with D possibly called TRBD1 or TRBD2 (6 bases each). Deletions cut 0 bases from V and 0 bases from J, with 10 bases between. The CDR3 loop spans 15 amino acids. The germline CDR1 and CDR2 sequences are SGDLS and YYNGEE. For the CDR3, the DNA is TGTGCCAGCAGCGTAGGCGGGACAAGCTCCTACGAGCAGTACTTC. Its protein is CASSVGGTSSYEQYF.

The J gene is TRBJ2-3, the V gene TRBV29-1; D might be TRBD2 (6 bases). V shed 4 bases and J shed 6 bases, with 17 bases lying between them. This CDR3 has 14 amino acids. Germline CDR1 and CDR2: SQVTM and ANQGSEA. The DNA for the CDR3 is TGCAGCGTTGTTCTCCGGGAGACTATGGATACGCAGTATTTT. Its protein product is CSVVLRETMDTQYF.

The chain carries TRBV5-1 and TRBJ2-7, with 8 positions matching TRBD2. The CDR3 covers 16 residues. Unmatched junction bases numbered 12, after V lost 6 bases and J lost 1 base. Looked up from germline, CDR1 is SGHRS and CDR2 is YFSETQ. The CDR3 DNA is TGCGCCAGCACCTGGACTCCAGCGGGGGAGTCCTACGAGCAGTACTTC. This gives the protein CASTWTPAGESYEQYF.

The J gene is TRBJ2-6, the V gene TRBV7-8; D gene ambiguous. Germline values: CDR1 SGHVS, CDR2 FQNEAQ. CDR3 length: 14 residues. V gave up 2 bases and J gave up 2 bases, with 4 bases separating them. CDR3 nucleotide sequence: TGTGCCAGCAGCTTAAACACTGGGGCCAACGTCCTGACTTTC. Protein sequence: CASSLNTGANVLTF.

This clonotype occurred a few times. The J gene is TRBJ1-1, the V gene TRBV28; no clear D. The CDR3 extends over 13 amino acids. Germline CDR1 and CDR2: MDHEN and SYDVKM. Trimming took off 1 base at V and 7 bases at J, with 10 bases between the two ends. CDR3 nucleotide sequence: TGTGCCAGCAGTTTATATGGGTCCGGTGAAGCTTTCTTT. Translated: CASSLYGSGEAFF.

In this sample, this clonotype turned up many times. J is TRBJ2-7 and V is TRBV12-3 or TRBV12-4; 12 nucleotides line up with TRBD1. This CDR3 spans 16 amino acids. V lost 5 bases, J lost 3 bases, and 8 bases stayed unmatched. The CDR3 sequence is CASSPSGTGGFYEQYF. The CDR3 DNA sequence: TGTGCCAGCAGTCCGAGCGGGACAGGGGGCTTCTACGAGCAGTACTTC.

This clonotype was counted ten times or more. This rearrangement joins TRBV29-1 to TRBJ2-2; D perhaps matches TRBD2 (6 bases). The CDR3 extends over 14 amino acids. The ends were cut back, 3 bases at V and 2 bases at J, with 10 bases in the middle. Germline assignment: CDR1 SQVTM and CDR2 ANQGSEA. This chain's CDR3 is CSVEAGPNTGELFF. The CDR3 nucleotides are TGCAGCGTTGAGGCGGGGCCCAACACCGGGGAGCTGTTTTTT.

This clonotype was observed a few times. The CDR3: CASRSVRDRFNEQFF. The CDR3 DNA sequence: TGTGCCAGCAGGAGTGTCAGGGACAGGTTCAATGAGCAGTTCTTC. V usage is TRBV7-9 and J usage is TRBJ2-1; 8 bases fit TRBD1. The CDR3 loop spans 15 amino acids. J lost 6 bases, V lost 6 bases, and 10 bases had no gene match. Germline V CDR1 and CDR2: SEHNR, FQNEAQ (reference sequence). Drawing the rest from reference TRBV7-9 and TRBJ2-1, the complete variable domain is DTGVSQNPRHKITKRGQNVTFRCDPISEHNRLYWYRQTLGQGPEFLTYFQNEAQLEKSRLLSDRFSAERPKGSFSTLEIQRTEQGDSAMYLCASRSVRDRFNEQFFGPGTRLTVL.

V gene TRBV29-1 combines with J gene TRBJ1-5; D might be TRBD1 (6 bases). The germline V gene encodes CDR1 SQVTM and CDR2 ANQGSEA. The ends were cut back, 4 bases at V and 6 bases at J, with 13 bases in the middle. The length of the CDR3 is 13 residues. The chain's CDR3 is CSVAQGIGQPQHF. The CDR3, as DNA: TGCAGCGTTGCTCAGGGGATCGGTCAGCCCCAGCATTTT.

The chain links TRBV11-2 to TRBJ2-3; possible D gene TRBD1, 6 bases. CDR1 and CDR2 from the germline V gene are SGHAT and FQNNGV. There are 15 residues in the CDR3. With 2 bases removed from V and 2 bases from J, the gap between germline ends came to 11 bases. Here the CDR3 DNA reads TGTGCCAGCAGCTTATGGCAGGGGTCCACAGATACGCAGTATTTT. It encodes CASSLWQGSTDTQYF.

This clonotype was counted a few times. The rearrangement links TRBV20-1 to TRBJ2-1; D not certain. CDR1 DFQATT and CDR2 SNEGSKA come from the germline V gene (reference sequence). V dropped 4 bases and J dropped 4 bases, with 11 bases sitting between them. The CDR3 runs to 13 residues. CDR3 residues: CSAIAVLYNEQFF. The CDR3 nucleotides read TGCAGTGCTATAGCAGTCCTATACAATGAGCAGTTCTTC.

Details on this clonotype: Compared with germline, one end of the junction differs, possibly owing to a read error. This rearrangement joins TRBV5-3 to TRBJ2-7, with D possibly being TRBD1 (5 bases). Being an ORF, TRBV5-3 has a function that is uncertain. There are 13 residues in the CDR3. The CDR3 nucleotides read TGTGCCAGGAGCTTTGGGGCTTCTGGGGAGCAGTACTTC. Translating it yields CARSFGASGEQYF.

This clonotype was observed at least ten times. The chain recombines TRBV29-1 with TRBJ2-6; D remains ambiguous. CDR1 is SQVTM and CDR2 is ANQGSEA in the germline V gene. V was trimmed by 4 bases and J by 2 bases, leaving 6 bases between them. The CDR3 runs 13 residues. CDR3 bases: TGCAGCGTTGGAGTGACTGGGGCCAACGTCCTGACTTTC. Its protein is CSVGVTGANVLTF.

This clonotype has just a few counts. The chain uses TRBV5-6 and TRBJ2-4, with no clear D. Germline V gene lookup returns CDR1 SGHDT and CDR2 YYEEEE. The CDR3 contains 16 residues. V was trimmed by 0 bases and J by 5 bases, leaving 15 bases between them. The CDR3 nucleotides are TGTGCCAGCAGCTTGGCCATCAGATTGGATGAAAACATTCAGTACTTC. Its protein is CASSLAIRLDENIQYF.

A remark on this clonotype: A read error may be the cause here, since a much bigger clone is one base away. The chain has TRBV11-2 and TRBJ2-3, with 9 bases fitting TRBD2. The length of the CDR3 is 16 residues. In germline, CDR1 is SGHAT, CDR2 FQNNGV. The DNA for the CDR3 is TGTGCCAGCAGCTTAGAAGCGCGGGGGGGCACAGATAAGCAGTATTTT. It is translated as CASSLEARGGTDKQYF.

This clonotype came up many times. The chain uses TRBV29-1 and TRBJ2-7, with D perhaps given as TRBD1 or TRBD2 (6 bases each). Trimming shortened V by 1 base and J by 3 bases, and 16 bases separated the two germline ends. Germline CDR1 is SQVTM and CDR2 is ANQGSEA. This CDR3 has 15 amino acids. The CDR3 nucleotides are TGCAGCGTTGAAGTGGCGGGACAACCGGACTACGAGCAGTACTTC. It translates to CSVEVAGQPDYEQYF.

In its sample, this clonotype was seen many times. The V call is TRBV29-1, the J call TRBJ2-5; no firm D call. The length of the CDR3 is 12 residues. V was clipped by 5 bases and J by 0 bases, with 7 bases between them. Germline V lookup: CDR1 SQVTM, CDR2 ANQGSEA. In DNA form, the CDR3 reads TGCAGCGTTAGGGCAGACCAAGAGACCCAGTACTTC. The encoded protein is CSVRADQETQYF. The whole variable domain, remainder taken from reference TRBV29-1 and TRBJ2-5, is SAVISQKPSRDICQRGTSLTIQCQVDSQVTMMFWYRQQPGQSLTLIATANQGSEATYESGFVIDKFPISRPNLTFSTLTVSNMSPEDSSIYLCSVRADQETQYFGPGTRLLVL.

V usage is TRBV6-2 or TRBV6-3 and J usage is TRBJ2-7, with TRBD1 identical over 8 bases. V shed 2 bases and J 3 bases; nucleotides not matched to a gene: 3. The CDR3 is made up of 14 amino acids. CDR1 and CDR2 (germline): MNHEY, SVGEGT. Written as DNA, the CDR3 is TGTGCCAGCAGTTACGGGACAGGCTACTACGAGCAGTACTTC. Its protein product is CASSYGTGYYEQYF.